This TCR beta chain appears in the sequencing data of a study of blood T cells in healthy people across ages (dated by TCRdb to about 2015). Broadly, across the study: Template switching captured roughly one uniquely barcoded TCR beta cDNA molecule per two T cells in model experiments. Age-related changes in TCR beta repertoire diversity were measured in the study by deep sequencing normalized with unique cDNA molecular identifiers. The donors were split into four age groups: young (average about 16 years), middle-aged (over 35), aged (over 55) and long-lived (over 80). To avoid experimental bias, donors of different ages were spread randomly across the sequencing lanes. Two additional independent replicas of 1 million unique cDNA reads from the same blood draw were analyzed for two donors (one aged 18 to 29 and one aged 80 or older).

This clonotype was seen more than once but under ten times. There is no known antigen for this receptor. No qualities accompany the bases; no much larger clone lies one base away. Systemically healthy Caucasian individuals from Russia, 35 to 50 in total and aged about 6 to 90 years, were included as donors. Each donor gave approximately 10 milliliters of peripheral blood, collected into EDTA-treated Vacutainer tubes. Ficoll-Paque density-gradient centrifugation was used to isolate PBMCs, with at least 6.5 million per sample. Trizol reagent was used to extract total RNA from PBMCs, with at least 6 micrograms per sample. For every donor, flow cytometry on a PBMC aliquot measured the percentage of naive CD45RAhigh/CD27high T cells. Study-level results and caveats: Donor CMV infection status was unknown, potentially confounding age-related changes in expanded clonotypes. There was a strong correlation between observed TCR beta diversity and the percentage of naive T cells measured by flow cytometry. Because profiling used bulk unsorted PBMCs, naive and antigen-experienced compartments could not be compared conclusively. Estimates of total diversity based on one million sequenced T cells were regarded as lower bounds and as underestimates. As age increased, observed TCR beta diversity per million T cells dropped in a roughly linear way, and a significant reduction was already evident by age around 41. The long-lived group showed more naive CD4+ T cells, fewer expanded clones and increased TCR diversity than the aged group, suggesting age selection.

Based on the germline V gene (reference sequence), the CDR1 and CDR2 sequences are DFQATT and SNEGSKA. The CDR3 runs 13 residues from the cysteine to the phenylalanine. The read is trimmed to its CDR3 DNA, 39 bases read in frame from base 1. V loses 5 bases at its end and J loses 5 bases; junction bases beyond the gene matches: 3. Libraries were constructed by 5' RACE. TCRdb lists the instrument as Illumina HiSeq 2500. A second PCR of roughly 7 to 12 cycles was run with a J-beta primer mix and a sample-barcoded 5' primer. A template-switch 5' adaptor carrying 12 random nucleotides introduced a unique molecular identifier onto each TCR beta cDNA molecule. Each sample yielded at least 2.5 million CDR3-containing paired-end reads. The Mint cDNA synthesis kit, primed by a TRBC-specific oligonucleotide, was used to synthesize first-strand cDNA from all RNA. Following uracil-DNA glycosylase treatment, all cDNA underwent a first 18-cycle PCR with the universal primers M1SS and BC2_uni_R. The study's processing was this. For normalization, 1 million high-quality reads were randomly selected from each sample, with every read carrying a distinct molecular identifier. Instead of being binned into consensus sequences, reads with shared molecular identifiers were discarded. CDR3 identification, clonotype clustering and error correction used MiTCR with a Q25 quality threshold and the strictest error-elimination algorithm. A nonparametric unseen species model using Euler transformation provided a lower-bound estimate of total TCR beta diversity. TCRdb reprocessing: public reads trimmed at Q25 with fastp, clones called with MiXCR, in-frame beta chains kept. Each entry merges the rows of one CDR3 protein and shows their most common DNA and genes. None of the V and J calls come from the authors' own analysis; TCRdb made them. The sample data list 700,000 to 950,000 distinct CDR3 sequences, and roughly 45% of these were observed just once. The ten biggest clones cover around a fifth of the sample.

The specimen was blood. The sequence joins TRBV20-1 to TRBJ2-3, with 11 bases matching TRBD2. The TCR sequence derives from a woman aged 60 to 75 in good health. CDR3 sequence: CSAPTSGVDTQYF. The nucleotide sequence is given as TGCAGTGCTCCGACTAGCGGGGTAGATACGCAGTATTTT.